The 14 T cell receptor beta chains below come from one sample, sequenced in a study of CD8+ T cells in alopecia areata. Extraction and reverse transcription of RNA yielded cDNA as the sequencing template. Method: immunoSEQ multiplex PCR; TCRdb's copy keeps in-frame clones and lacks some. Of approximately 120,000 clones in the sample, roughly 50% were seen once. Sequencing input: NKG2D-low CD8+ T cells sorted from blood. These receptors were collected from a human donor with alopecia areata.

This sequence joins TRBV29-1 and TRBJ2-1, with 8 bases aligning to TRBD1. The CDR3 has 14 amino acids. Germline V gene lookup returns CDR1 SQVTM and CDR2 ANQGSEA. The ends lost 6 bases at V and 7 bases at J; junction bases unmatched: 11. The CDR3 sequence: CSVDGTGLKNEQFF. DNA for the CDR3: TGCAGCGTAGACGGGACAGGCCTTAAGAATGAGCAGTTCTTC.

The rearrangement links TRBV4-1 to TRBJ2-3; D unresolved. The germline gives CDR1 MGHRA, CDR2 YSYEKL. Trimming left V 0 bases short and J 5 bases short, with 3 bases between. The length of the CDR3 is 12 residues. In DNA, the CDR3 is TGCGCCAGCAGCCAAGATATAGATACGCAGTATTTT. Protein sequence: CASSQDIDTQYF.

This chain connects TRBV13 to TRBJ2-1; D remains ambiguous. The CDR3 runs to 13 residues. Germline values: CDR1 PRHDT, CDR2 FYEKMQ (reference sequence). Trimming removed 0 bases from V and 6 bases from J, with 6 bases in between. Written as DNA, the CDR3 is TGTGCCAGCAGCTTAGGGCGGTCCAATGAGCAGTTCTTC. It translates to CASSLGRSNEQFF.

This clone was seen more than once but under ten times. The genes are TRBV29-1 and TRBJ2-1; D is possibly TRBD2 (6 bases). V gave up 8 bases and J gave up 3 bases, with 11 bases separating them. CDR3 length equals 12 residues. Germline V gives CDR1 SQVTM, CDR2 ANQGSEA. The CDR3 nucleotides read TGCAGCCTTCCGGGGGACTACAATGAGCAGTTCTTC. As protein: CSLPGDYNEQFF.

This chain connects TRBV29-1 to TRBJ1-1; D is possibly TRBD1 (5 bases). The CDR3 is 12 amino acids. Between the trimmed V and J ends, which lost 7 bases and 1 base, there was a span of 10 bases. Germline V gives CDR1 SQVTM, CDR2 ANQGSEA. Here the CDR3 DNA reads TGCAGCGGGGAGACAGAGAACACTGAAGCTTTCTTT. Its protein product is CSGETENTEAFF.

This clone has a single count. The CDR3 DNA follows: TGCAGCGTTGTACGACCAGGGGTCTTGAATGGAAACACCATATATTTT. As protein: CSVVRPGVLNGNTIYF. V and J are TRBV29-1 and TRBJ1-3; the D gene is possibly TRBD1 (6 bases). This CDR3 is built from 16 residues. Trimming stripped 4 bases from V and 3 bases from J, with 19 bases between. Germline-derived CDR1 and CDR2 are SQVTM and ANQGSEA.

The chain uses TRBV29-1 and TRBJ2-1; TRBD2 aligns across 8 bases. After removal of 1 base from V and 2 bases from J, the junction contained 10 bases not matched to a gene. CDR3 size: 17 residues. Germline CDR1 is SQVTM and CDR2 is ANQGSEA. CDR3 sequence reads: CSVEGAGGGNPYNEQFF. For the CDR3, the DNA is TGCAGCGTTGAAGGGGCTGGCGGGGGGAACCCCTACAATGAGCAGTTCTTC.

The chain links TRBV7-9 to TRBJ2-7, with TRBD1 matching 7 bases. The CDR3 is made up of 16 amino acids. Per germline, CDR1 SEHNR and CDR2 FQNEAQ (reference sequence). J gave up 5 bases and V 2 bases, and 12 bases lay outside the gene matches. This chain's CDR3 is CASSLYTGEMGHEQYF. The CDR3 DNA follows: TGTGCCAGCAGCTTATATACAGGGGAGATGGGACACGAGCAGTACTTC.

Notes on this clone: Other DNA sequences of this sample code for an identical CDR3. The chain couples TRBV27 to TRBJ2-5; D is ambiguous. Germline values: CDR1 MNHEY, CDR2 SMNVEV (reference sequence). This CDR3 region has 13 residues. Trimming took off 3 bases at V and 1 base at J, with 6 bases between the two ends. The CDR3 DNA reads TGTGCCAGCAGTTTTGGCGCCCAAGAGACCCAGTACTTC. Its protein product is CASSFGAQETQYF.

This clone came up a few times. J is TRBJ1-2 and V is TRBV29-1; D possibly corresponds to TRBD1 (6 bases). Germline V lookup: CDR1 SQVTM, CDR2 ANQGSEA. Trimming took off 7 bases at V and 7 bases at J, with 19 bases between the two ends. CDR3 length equals 13 residues. DNA for the CDR3: TGCAGCGATCGGACAGCTTCTAATAGTGGCTACACCTTC. Translating gives CSDRTASNSGYTF.

This chain uses TRBV27 with TRBJ2-1; 8 bases agree with TRBD1. The V and J ends lost 4 bases and 13 bases, in that order; junction bases with no gene match: 6. The CDR3 runs 12 residues. From germline, CDR1 is MNHEY and CDR2 SMNVEV (reference sequence). CDR3: CASSSSTGEQFF. CDR3 DNA: TGTGCCAGCAGTTCCTCGACAGGGGAACAGTTCTTC.

This clone occurred a few times. The chain uses TRBV29-1 and TRBJ2-7; D might be TRBD1 (6 bases). Trimming removed 6 bases from V and 2 bases from J, with 17 bases in between. The CDR3 extends over 14 amino acids. Germline assignment: CDR1 SQVTM and CDR2 ANQGSEA. The CDR3 coding sequence is TGCAGCGTGGGCCCGGGGACACGGACCTACGAGCAGTACTTC. As protein: CSVGPGTRTYEQYF.

The chain has TRBV27 and TRBJ2-7; no definite D call. Germline CDR1 MNHEY, CDR2 SMNVEV (reference sequence). V lost 2 bases to trimming and J lost 5 bases, with 16 bases between them. The CDR3 loop spans 15 amino acids. The CDR3 bases are TGTGCCAGCAGTTTAGGGCCAGGCAGGACCCACGAGCAGTACTTC. Translating gives CASSLGPGRTHEQYF.

The CDR3: CAGKRDTYNEQFF. The CDR3 DNA is TGTGCCGGGAAGCGGGACACTTACAATGAGCAGTTCTTC. V is TRBV30 and J is TRBJ2-1; perhaps TRBD2 as D (7 bases). CDR3 length equals 13 residues. Germline CDR1 and CDR2: GTSNPN and SVGIG (reference sequence). V lost 8 bases, J lost 4 bases, and 15 bases lay in between.